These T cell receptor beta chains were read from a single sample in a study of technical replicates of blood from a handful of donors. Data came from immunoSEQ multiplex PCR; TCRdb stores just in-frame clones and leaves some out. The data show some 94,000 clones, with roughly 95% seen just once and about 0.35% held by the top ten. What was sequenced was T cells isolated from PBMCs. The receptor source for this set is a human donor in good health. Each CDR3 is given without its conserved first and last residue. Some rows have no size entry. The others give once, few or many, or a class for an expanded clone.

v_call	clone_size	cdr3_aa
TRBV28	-	ASSFFYGQVSYEQY
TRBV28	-	ASSPVGVSSYNEQF
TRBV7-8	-	ASSLGVGSPSYNEQF
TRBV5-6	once	ASSLGGQGGVDYGYT
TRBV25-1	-	ASQTGLEQF
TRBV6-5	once	ASSSGGGLSSYEQY
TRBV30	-	AWSGQGNSPLH
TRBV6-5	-	ASSYSRYLTDEQF
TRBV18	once	ASSPGLAGADTQY
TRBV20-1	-	SARGSIGYT
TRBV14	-	ASRDYYNEQF
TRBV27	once	ASSWRLTYEQY
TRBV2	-	ASSPDLADAYNEQF
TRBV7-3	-	ASSQGQGLRTEAF
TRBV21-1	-	ASSKASPTYEQY
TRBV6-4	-	ASSEFSVSYNEQF
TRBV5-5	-	ASSFKGTLDLATNEKLF
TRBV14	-	ASSQEWREVVDTQY
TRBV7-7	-	ASSADRGGGNTIY
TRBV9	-	ASSPTLDRAQPQH
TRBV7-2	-	ASSFIAERDRDTQY
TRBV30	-	AWSSGFFTGELF
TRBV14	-	ASSPGQVSGANVLT
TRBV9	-	ASSVDLADYNEQF
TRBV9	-	ASSDEASAGQGRGEQF
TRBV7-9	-	ASSLVGQGGLQPQH
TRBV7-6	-	ASSLGWGPPSDEQY
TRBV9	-	ASSVLQGETQY
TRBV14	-	ASSLPTRGTGANVLT
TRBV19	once	ASSRTSGAYEQY
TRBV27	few	ASSPGTGGHHGYT
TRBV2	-	ASALRGPTVGLLNTEAF
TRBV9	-	ASNTLGRFTDTQY
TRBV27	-	ASSLSMQGRGYT
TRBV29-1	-	SVGVQGAISPTEAF
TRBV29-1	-	SATDRTSVGELF
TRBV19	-	ASSSIAGTVYGYT
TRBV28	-	ASSLTGKDSNRGYT
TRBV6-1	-	ASSEAGLKETQY
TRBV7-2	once	ASSLSRYRGNQPQH
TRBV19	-	ASSPTSYNEQF
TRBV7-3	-	ASSLIAGGTDTQY
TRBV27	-	ASASAQTYEQY
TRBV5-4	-	ASSEGTGASSGNTIY
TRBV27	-	ASSLSIRGAGYT